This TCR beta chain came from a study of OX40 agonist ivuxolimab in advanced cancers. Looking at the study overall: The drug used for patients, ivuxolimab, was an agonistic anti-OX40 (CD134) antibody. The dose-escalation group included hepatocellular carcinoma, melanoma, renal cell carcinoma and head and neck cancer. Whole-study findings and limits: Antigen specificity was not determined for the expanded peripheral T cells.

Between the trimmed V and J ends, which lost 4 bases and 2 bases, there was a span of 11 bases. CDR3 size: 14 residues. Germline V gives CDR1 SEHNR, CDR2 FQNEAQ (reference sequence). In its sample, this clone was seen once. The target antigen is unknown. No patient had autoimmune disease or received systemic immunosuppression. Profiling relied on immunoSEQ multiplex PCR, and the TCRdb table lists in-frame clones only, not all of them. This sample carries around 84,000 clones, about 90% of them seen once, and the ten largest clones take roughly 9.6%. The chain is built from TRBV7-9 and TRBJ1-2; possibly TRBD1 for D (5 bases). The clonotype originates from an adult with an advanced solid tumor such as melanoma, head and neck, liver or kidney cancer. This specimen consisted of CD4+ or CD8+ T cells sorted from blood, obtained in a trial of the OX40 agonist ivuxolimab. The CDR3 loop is CASSYAGGNYGYTF. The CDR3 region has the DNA TGTGCCAGCAGCTATGCGGGGGGGAACTATGGCTACACCTTC.